This T cell receptor (beta chain) emerged from a study of cytomegalovirus exposure and HLA in healthy donors. Study results and limitations: TCR association rates varied by HLA locus in a later analysis, with DRB1 highest and HLA-C lowest. In a later analysis, HLA-associated beta chains showed higher expansion and lower generation probabilities than comparable chains. A later analysis reportedly identified an Asian-associated ancestry cluster as carrying fewer N-insertions than the approximately 730-donor mean.

The study ran its PCR with 60 Vbeta and 13 Jbeta primers. Clones were sequenced by immunoSEQ multiplex PCR, and TCRdb holds only the in-frame ones, with some missing. This sample's table has tens of thousands of clones. On this clone itself: Its antigen is not known.

The CDR3 is made up of 16 amino acids. The germline gives CDR1 SGDLS, CDR2 YYNGEE. Trimming cost V 2 bases and J 1 base; bases outside gene matches: 1. Sequencing was carried out using PBMCs. This sequence was found in a female donor in good health and CMV-seropositive. J is TRBJ2-3 and V is TRBV9, with 13 positions matching TRBD2. The CDR3 sequence: CASSVGLAGGTDTQYF. The CDR3, as DNA: TGTGCCAGCAGCGTCGGACTAGCGGGGGGCACAGATACGCAGTATTTT.